This T cell receptor beta chain was retrieved from a study of blood T cell repertoires in COVID-19. Study details: Both acute and convalescent COVID-19 samples were obtained from the United States, Italy and Spain. Sources were T cells, B-cell-depleted T cells, or PBMCs; the material itself was cDNA or gDNA.

Authors' analysis steps: Cell counts per sample came from amplifying reference gene primers. The protocol was immunoSEQ multiplex PCR, while the TCRdb copy is restricted to in-frame clones and leaves out a portion. From that table come the V and J calls and clone size; the DNA was used to work out D and trimming. There are about 120,000 clones in the sample; around 88% occur only once, and 10% lies in the top ten. The CDR3 is made up of 16 amino acids. J was trimmed by 4 bases and V by 2 bases; bases with no gene match: 8. Looked up from germline, CDR1 is MDHEN and CDR2 is SYDVKM. The material sequenced was peripheral blood. This receptor was identified in a man over 45 with acute or convalescent COVID-19. This sequence joins TRBV28 and TRBJ1-2; 9 nucleotides line up with TRBD1. The CDR3 DNA follows: TGTGCCAGCAGTTTACCCGGGACAGGGTGGGTCTATGGCTACACCTTC. Translation gives CASSLPGTGWVYGYTF.